What follows are 20 T cell receptor beta chains derived from one specimen sequenced in a study of cytomegalovirus exposure and HLA in healthy donors. The PCR used 60 Vbeta and 13 Jbeta primers. Using immunoSEQ multiplex PCR, the repertoire was profiled, and TCRdb retains in-frame clones only, with some absent. The sample records about 140,000 clones, around 90% being singletons. Material for sequencing was PBMCs. These receptors were obtained from a woman between 40 and 55 years old in good health and CMV-seronegative.

The chain couples TRBV15 to TRBJ2-7; D is ambiguous. Germline CDR1 is LNHNV and CDR2 is YYDKDF (reference sequence). This CDR3 comprises 13 residues. With 0 bases removed from V and 3 bases from J, the gap between germline ends came to 6 bases. In nucleotides, the CDR3 is TGTGCCACCAGCAGAGACGTATACTACGAGCAGTACTTC. Translating it yields CATSRDVYYEQYF.

The J gene is TRBJ2-3, the V gene TRBV11-1, with TRBD2 as a possible D gene (5 bases). Trimming cost V 4 bases and J 2 bases, with 10 bases left between them. CDR3 length: 14 amino acids. Germline CDR1 SGHAT, CDR2 FQDESV (reference sequence). This CDR3 reads CASSSGLATDTQYF. The CDR3 coding sequence is TGTGCCAGCAGCTCCGGACTCGCCACAGATACGCAGTATTTT.

V is TRBV18 and J is TRBJ2-1, with D perhaps TRBD2 (5 bases). The CDR3 loop spans 14 amino acids. CDR1 is KGHSH and CDR2 is LQKENI in the germline V gene. Between the trimmed V and J ends, which lost 4 bases and 4 bases, there was a span of 11 bases. The CDR3 bases are TGTGCCAGCTCACGTTCCGGGATATACAATGAGCAGTTCTTC. It codes for CASSRSGIYNEQFF.

The genes are TRBV4-1 and TRBJ1-2, with 7 bases fitting TRBD1. This CDR3 region has 16 residues. Germline CDR1 MGHRA, CDR2 YSYEKL. The V gene end was trimmed by 0 bases and the J gene end by 1 base; junction bases not matched to a gene: 5. For the CDR3, the DNA is TGCGCCAGCAGCCAAGAAGACAGGGCTCTTAACTATGGCTACACCTTC. This sequence encodes CASSQEDRALNYGYTF.

The V call is TRBV27, the J call TRBJ1-1; possibly TRBD1 for D (5 bases). This CDR3 is built from 12 residues. The germline V gene encodes CDR1 MNHEY and CDR2 SMNVEV (reference sequence). V was shortened by 4 bases and J by 5 bases, with 8 bases between the two germline ends. Here the CDR3 DNA reads TGTGCCAGCAGTTACGGGGGGACTGAAGCTTTCTTT. Translated, it gives CASSYGGTEAFF.

This clone occurred a few times. The chain combines TRBV11-2 with TRBJ2-1; TRBD2 matches 8 bases. From germline, CDR1 is SGHAT and CDR2 FQNNGV. This CDR3 is 16 amino acids long. Trimming at V came to 5 bases and at J to 4 bases, leaving 10 bases not matched to a gene. CDR3 DNA: TGTGCCAGCAGCCAAGGACAGCGGGGGCCTTACAATGAGCAGTTCTTC. This encodes CASSQGQRGPYNEQFF.

This chain connects TRBV11-3 to TRBJ2-1, with 10 nucleotides matching TRBD2. CDR1 and CDR2 from the germline V gene are SGHNT and YENEEA. J lost 8 bases, V lost 5 bases, and 9 bases had no gene match. This CDR3 has 15 residues. CDR3 nucleotide sequence: TGTGCCAGCAGCCTGAGCGGGAGGGCCCACGATGAGCAGTTCTTC. Translated: CASSLSGRAHDEQFF.

The rearrangement uses TRBV5-6 and TRBJ2-4; no clear D. The length of the CDR3 is 14 residues. V dropped 5 bases and J dropped 6 bases, with 15 bases sitting between them. The germline CDR1 and CDR2 sequences are SGHDT and YYEEEE. The CDR3, as DNA: TGTGCCAGCAGTCTAACCCCCGCAGGAAACATTCAGTACTTC. It yields the protein CASSLTPAGNIQYF. The variable domain in full, completed from reference TRBV5-6 and TRBJ2-4, reads DAGVTQSPTHLIKTRGQQVTLRCSPKSGHDTVSWYQQALGQGPQFIFQYYEEEERQRGNFPDRFSGHQFPNYSSELNVNALLLGDSALYLCASSLTPAGNIQYFGAGTRLSVL.

CDR3 DNA: TGCGCCAGCAGCCAACCAGTTACAGGGATCCTCACAGATACGCAGTATTTT. Its translation is CASSQPVTGILTDTQYF. V gene TRBV4-1 combines with J gene TRBJ2-3, with D possibly matching TRBD1 (6 bases). Looked up from germline, CDR1 is MGHRA and CDR2 is YSYEKL. Trimming took 2 bases from V and 2 from J, leaving 17 bases between them. The CDR3 consists of 17 residues.

This clone was recorded a few times. The V and J genes are TRBV28 and TRBJ2-1; possibly TRBD2 for D (5 bases). In germline, CDR1 is MDHEN, CDR2 SYDVKM. V was clipped by 2 bases and J by 10 bases, with 18 bases between them. The CDR3 spans 15 residues. The CDR3 here is CASSLGPLRGGEQFF. The CDR3 nucleotides are TGTGCCAGCAGTTTAGGGCCCTTAAGAGGAGGCGAGCAGTTCTTC.

The rearrangement joins TRBV7-9 to TRBJ1-2, with TRBD1 identical over 7 bases. Germline V lookup: CDR1 SEHNR, CDR2 FQNEAQ (reference sequence). The CDR3 totals 18 residues. The junction had 15 bases not matched to a gene; V was cut back by 5 bases and J by 0 bases. CDR3 DNA sequence: TGTGCCAGCAGCACTTGGGACAGCCCGTACGCTTCTAACTATGGCTACACCTTC. Translating gives CASSTWDSPYASNYGYTF.

The J gene is TRBJ1-5, the V gene TRBV6-5; D gene unclear. The CDR3 covers 13 residues. Germline V gives CDR1 MNHEY, CDR2 SVGAGI. V shed 7 bases and J shed 9 bases, with 16 bases lying between them. CDR3 in DNA: TGTGCCAGCATTGCCCAGGCGGGAGGGCCCCAGCATTTT. It translates to CASIAQAGGPQHF.

This chain uses TRBV27 with TRBJ2-7; D ambiguous. V was cut by 5 bases and J by 5 bases, with 13 bases left in between. Germline V gene sequence: CDR1 MNHEY, CDR2 SMNVEV (reference sequence). The CDR3 extends over 13 amino acids. The DNA of the CDR3 is TGTGCCAGCAGTAGAACCCTAGACCACGAGCAGTACTTC. This gives the protein CASSRTLDHEQYF.

This chain uses TRBV11-2 with TRBJ2-7; 9 bases agree with TRBD1. Trimming took 5 bases from V and 2 from J; bases not matched to a gene: 10. The CDR3 is 16 residues long. Per the germline V gene, CDR1 is SGHAT and CDR2 is FQNNGV. The CDR3 DNA is TGTGCCAGCAGCCCAATACGGAGACAGGGGGCCTACGAGCAGTACTTC. Protein product: CASSPIRRQGAYEQYF. Variable domain in full (rest from reference TRBV11-2 and TRBJ2-7): EAGVAQSPRYKIIEKRQSVAFWCNPISGHATLYWYQQILGQGPKLLIQFQNNGVVDDSQLPKDRFSAERLKGVDSTLKIQPAKLEDSAVYLCASSPIRRQGAYEQYFGPGTRLTVT.

The chain combines TRBV5-4 with TRBJ1-1; TRBD1 matches 9 bases. V trimming: 10 bases; J trimming: 4 bases; junction bases outside the gene matches: 5. The CDR3 totals 12 residues. Germline CDR1 SGHNT, CDR2 YYREEE (reference sequence). CDR3 sequence reads: CAAGQGFTEAFF. The CDR3 nucleotides read TGTGCCGCAGGACAGGGGTTCACTGAAGCTTTCTTT. Variable domain in full (rest from reference TRBV5-4 and TRBJ1-1): ETGVTQSPTHLIKTRGQQVTLRCSSQSGHNTVSWYQQALGQGPQFIFQYYREEENGRGNFPPRFSGLQFPNYSSELNVNALELDDSALYLCAAGQGFTEAFFGQGTRLTVV.

The chain combines TRBV5-4 with TRBJ1-2, with 9 nucleotides matching TRBD1. Trimming at V came to 4 bases and at J to 5 bases, leaving 9 bases not matched to a gene. This CDR3 is built from 15 residues. The germline gives CDR1 SGHNT, CDR2 YYREEE (reference sequence). The CDR3 nucleotides are TGTGCCAGCAGCCCGGGGACAGGGCGCGAGTATGGCTACACCTTC. Residues: CASSPGTGREYGYTF. The whole variable domain, filled in from reference TRBV5-4 and TRBJ1-2, reads ETGVTQSPTHLIKTRGQQVTLRCSSQSGHNTVSWYQQALGQGPQFIFQYYREEENGRGNFPPRFSGLQFPNYSSELNVNALELDDSALYLCASSPGTGREYGYTFGSGTRLTVV.

This chain joins TRBV6-1 and TRBJ2-3; TRBD1 aligns across 7 bases. The germline gives CDR1 MNHNS, CDR2 SASEGT. This CDR3 region has 14 residues. V gave up 7 bases and J gave up 2 bases; unmatched junction bases: 6. CDR3 sequence (DNA): TGTGCCAGCAACCGGGACAGAAACACAGATACGCAGTATTTT. This codes for CASNRDRNTDTQYF.

The rearrangement joins TRBV29-1 to TRBJ2-1; 9 bases fit TRBD2. Unmatched junction bases numbered 8, after V lost 4 bases and J lost 1 base. The germline V gene encodes CDR1 SQVTM and CDR2 ANQGSEA. The CDR3 is made up of 16 amino acids. DNA for the CDR3: TGCAGCGTTGGGGTAGCGGGAGTTCGATCCTACAATGAGCAGTTCTTC. As protein: CSVGVAGVRSYNEQFF.

V is TRBV18 and J is TRBJ1-3; a weak D match, TRBD1 (5 bases). The CDR3 contains 16 residues. V shed 6 bases and J shed 4 bases, with 19 bases lying between them. CDR1 is KGHSH and CDR2 is LQKENI in the germline V gene. The CDR3 spells CASSQNRLQSGNTIYF. DNA for the CDR3: TGTGCCAGCTCGCAGAACAGGCTCCAAAGCGGAAACACCATATATTTT.

The V and J genes are TRBV30 and TRBJ1-3; maybe TRBD1 (6 bases). V was cut by 5 bases and J by 2 bases, with 10 bases left in between. Germline CDR1 and CDR2: GTSNPN and SVGIG (reference sequence). The CDR3 is made up of 13 amino acids. CDR3 DNA sequence: TGTGCCTGGTCCAGGGGCCCTGGAAACACCATATATTTT. Its protein product is CAWSRGPGNTIYF.